This T cell receptor beta chain was found in a study of response to subunit inactivated influenza vaccine (dated 2018 in TCRdb). About the investigation overall: To follow how T cells responded to a trivalent subunit inactivated influenza vaccine, the researchers relied on deep quantitative profiling of the T cell receptor repertoire. General findings and caveats noted by the study authors: The authors suggested that each seasonal influenza vaccination may recruit only a limited number of new T cells.

The CDR3, cysteine through phenylalanine, is 12 amino acids long. CDR3 DNA is the only sequence kept; it has 36 bases, read in frame from the first base. Germline trimming amounts to 7 bases on V and 0 bases on J, with 1 as the count of junction bases outside the gene matches. According to the germline V gene (reference sequence), CDR1 reads DFQATT and CDR2 reads SNEGSKA. At least ten counts were recorded for this clonotype. Its antigen specificity is not known. No quality values exist for individual bases; no much larger clone is one base distant. Library prep was done by RT-PCR. Sequencing was carried out with an Illumina HiSeq 2500. TCRdb redid the processing of the public reads, applying fastp at Q25 and MiXCR, and retained in-frame beta chains. All rows with the same CDR3 protein become a single entry with the most common DNA and genes. Here the sample has approximately 530,000 distinct CDR3 sequences; 6% to 9% occur a single time. Over 10% of the sample is in the top ten clones.

This specimen was PBMCs from blood, taken about 24 months after vaccination. This receptor was taken from a man between 50 and 70 years old who received an inactivated influenza vaccine. Donor details come from another sample of the same person, matched by shared clones. In this chain, TRBV20-1 is recombined with TRBJ2-3; 7 middle bases align to TRBD2. The CDR3 in this case is CSVSGSTDTQYF. The DNA is as follows: TGCAGTGTTAGCGGGAGCACAGATACGCAGTATTTT.